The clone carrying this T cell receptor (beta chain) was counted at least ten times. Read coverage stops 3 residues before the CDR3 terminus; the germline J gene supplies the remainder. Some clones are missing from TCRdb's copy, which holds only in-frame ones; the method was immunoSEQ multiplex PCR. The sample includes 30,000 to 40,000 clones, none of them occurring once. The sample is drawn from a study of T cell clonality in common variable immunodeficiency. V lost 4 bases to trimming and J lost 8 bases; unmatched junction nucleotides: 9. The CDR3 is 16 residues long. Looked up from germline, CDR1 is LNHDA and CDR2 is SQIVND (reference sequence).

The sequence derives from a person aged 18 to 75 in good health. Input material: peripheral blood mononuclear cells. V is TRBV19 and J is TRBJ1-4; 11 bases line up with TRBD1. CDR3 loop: CASSTYNRDRGEKLFF. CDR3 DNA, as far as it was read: TGTGCCAGTAGTACCTACAACCGGGACAGGGGGGAAAAA. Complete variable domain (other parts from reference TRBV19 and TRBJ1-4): DGGITQSPKYLFRKEGQNVTLSCEQNLNHDAMYWYRQDPGQGLRLIYYSQIVNDFQKGDIAEGYSVSREKKESFPLTVTSAQKNPTAFYLCASSTYNRDRGEKLFFGSGTQLSVL.